Sequencing of this T cell receptor beta chain was carried out in a study of blood T cell repertoires in COVID-19. Study-level background: Specimens from acute and convalescent COVID-19 originated in the United States, Italy and Spain. Nucleic acid was either cDNA or gDNA, and it came from T cells, B-cell-depleted T cells, or PBMCs.

Original processing notes: Counts of nucleated cells, estimated from reference gene primer amplification, were obtained. The data were produced by immunoSEQ multiplex PCR, yet TCRdb's version contains in-frame clones alone and is incomplete. V and J calls plus clone size are reproduced from that table; the DNA served to infer D and trimming. The sample yields approximately 210,000 clones, around 80% seen once. J was trimmed by 8 bases and V by 2 bases; bases with no gene match: 8. The CDR3 is made up of 14 amino acids. CDR1 and CDR2 (germline): SEHNR, FQNEAQ (reference sequence). The V and J genes are TRBV7-9 and TRBJ1-2; the match to TRBD1 covers 7 bases. What was sequenced was peripheral blood. The sequence came from a man aged 25-40 years with active or convalescent COVID-19. The CDR3 protein is CASSLSPQGNGYTF. As DNA, the CDR3 is TGTGCCAGCAGCTTAAGTCCACAGGGGAACGGCTACACCTTC.